The T cell receptor (beta chain) described here comes from a study of kidney transplant recipient with SARS-CoV-2 infection. Per germline, CDR1 KGHDR and CDR2 SFDVKD. V was pared by 2 bases and J by 4 bases, with 4 bases between. The CDR3 has 12 residues. TCRdb reanalysed the reads using MiXCR and keeps one entry per CDR3 protein. The sample consists of some 220,000 distinct CDR3 sequences, roughly 26% of them appearing once. This clonotype has a count of ten or more. This specimen was a blood sample, taken at baseline and on approximately day 120 from a kidney transplant recipient. The sequence was obtained from a male patient aged 25 to 39 who had COVID-19 and was a kidney transplant recipient. These T cells may partly come from the graft donor. This sequence joins TRBV24-1 and TRBJ1-2; D not certain. The DNA of the CDR3 is TGTGCCACCAGTGATTGGGCCTATGGCTACACCTTC. Translating gives CATSDWAYGYTF.